This TCR beta chain was recorded in a study of cytomegalovirus exposure and HLA in healthy donors. General study points: Researchers reported from a later analysis that most CMV-associated TCR beta chains appeared HLA-restricted.

The primer mix had 60 Vbeta and 13 Jbeta primers. Profiling relied on immunoSEQ multiplex PCR, and the TCRdb table lists in-frame clones only, not all of them. Among about 200,000 clones listed, 70% to 80% were seen once. On this clone itself: The antigen remains unidentified.

The CDR3 totals 17 residues. Germline V gene sequence: CDR1 MDHEN, CDR2 SYDVKM. Trimming at V came to 5 bases and at J to 4 bases, leaving 12 bases not matched to a gene. This clonotype was sampled from a woman in her twenties or thirties in good health and CMV-seropositive. Sequenced material: PBMCs. The V call is TRBV28, the J call TRBJ2-7, with TRBD2 identical over 12 bases. CDR3 in DNA: TGTGCCAGCAGTCCGGGTGAATGGGGACTAGCGGGTTACGAGCAGTACTTC. It yields the protein CASSPGEWGLAGYEQYF.